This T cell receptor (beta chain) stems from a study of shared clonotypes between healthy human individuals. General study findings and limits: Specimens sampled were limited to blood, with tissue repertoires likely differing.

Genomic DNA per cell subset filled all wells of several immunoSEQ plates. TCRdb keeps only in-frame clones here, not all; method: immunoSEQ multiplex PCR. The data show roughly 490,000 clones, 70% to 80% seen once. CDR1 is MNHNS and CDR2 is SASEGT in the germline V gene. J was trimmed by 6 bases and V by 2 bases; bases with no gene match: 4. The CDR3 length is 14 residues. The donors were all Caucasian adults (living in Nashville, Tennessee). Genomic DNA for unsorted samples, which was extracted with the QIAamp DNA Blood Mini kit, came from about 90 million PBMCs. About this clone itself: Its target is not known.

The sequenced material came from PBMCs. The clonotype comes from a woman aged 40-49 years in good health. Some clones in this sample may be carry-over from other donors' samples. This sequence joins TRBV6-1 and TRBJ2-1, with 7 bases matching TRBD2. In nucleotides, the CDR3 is TGTGCCAGCAGTGAATCCCCTAGCGGCAATGAGCAGTTCTTC. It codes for CASSESPSGNEQFF.